This passage covers 3 T cell receptor beta chains from one sample sequenced in a study of cytomegalovirus exposure and HLA in healthy donors. Primers: 60 Vbeta forward and 13 Jbeta reverse. Only in-frame clones appear in the TCRdb table, and some are missing; sequencing was by immunoSEQ multiplex PCR. The data contain around 300,000 clones, around nine tenths of them singletons. Sample: PBMCs. The receptors come from a woman aged 18-29 years in good health and CMV-seronegative.

V gene TRBV7-7 combines with J gene TRBJ2-5; D not certain. The germline V gene has CDR1 SSHAT and CDR2 FNYEAQ (reference sequence). The CDR3 extends over 11 amino acids. Trimming stripped 8 bases from V and 5 bases from J, with 9 bases between. CDR3 residues: CASSSGETQYF. Written as DNA, the CDR3 is TGTGCCAGCTCTTCCGGGGAGACCCAGTACTTC.

This rearrangement joins TRBV19 to TRBJ1-2, with a possible D match to TRBD1 (6 bases). CDR1 and CDR2 from the germline V gene are LNHDA and SQIVND (reference sequence). This CDR3 contains 14 residues. Trimming left V 5 bases short and J 5 bases short, with 15 bases between. The CDR3 loop is CASSPDGQGYGYTF. The CDR3 bases are TGTGCCAGTAGTCCCGACGGGCAGGGGTATGGCTACACCTTC.

As regards this clone: At one of its ends the junction is not consistent with the germline gene, which may arise from a read error. V is TRBV7-9 and J is TRBJ2-5; D remains unclear. Germline V gene data show CDR1 as SEHNR and CDR2 as FQNEAQ (reference sequence). The CDR3 covers 12 residues. The DNA for the CDR3 is TGTTCCAGCAGCTTCACCCAGGAGACCCAGTACTTC. Protein: CSSSFTQETQYF.